The T cell receptor beta chain described here comes from a study of cytomegalovirus exposure and HLA in healthy donors. Study-wide results and limits: Analysis performed later found about 18,000 TCR beta sequences associated with HLA alleles at 0.05 false discovery rate.

To note about this clone: Its specificity is unknown.

PCR primers comprised 60 Vbeta and 13 Jbeta primers. Clones were read by immunoSEQ multiplex PCR, and TCRdb kept only the in-frame ones, dropping some. The data contain more than 100,000 clones, less than 80% of them singletons. Trimming left V 2 bases short and J 8 bases short, with 6 bases between. Germline V gene data show CDR1 as MNHNY and CDR2 as SVGAGI (reference sequence). This CDR3 contains 11 residues. The TCR comes from a man in his forties or fifties in good health and CMV-seropositive. This chain connects TRBV6-6 to TRBJ2-5; D gene uncertain. Specimen: PBMCs. The chain's CDR3 is CASSYLETQYF. DNA of the CDR3: TGTGCCAGCAGTTACCTAGAAACCCAGTACTTC.